This T cell receptor beta chain was identified in a study of cytomegalovirus exposure and HLA in healthy donors. Study results and limitations: The listing of fewer than 200 TCR beta chains classed them as cytomegalovirus-associated. Per a later analysis, HLA-associated TCR beta chains showed more clonal expansion than other, equally common TCR beta chains.

Remarks on this clone: Its antigen is currently unknown.

It was healthy bone marrow donors who served as donors. The PCR was carried out with 60 Vbeta primers and 13 Jbeta primers. Profiled with immunoSEQ multiplex PCR; TCRdb holds only in-frame clones, not every one. This sample has 170,000 or so clones, with about 80% found just once. Material for sequencing was PBMCs. This clonotype was obtained from a man younger than 45 in good health and CMV-seropositive.

CDR3 in amino acids: CASSSRTFLGEETQYF. The CDR3 nucleotides are TGTGCCAGCAGTTCACGGACCTTCCTCGGGGAAGAGACCCAGTACTTC. This chain links TRBV28 with TRBJ2-5, with D possibly matching TRBD2 (5 bases). Germline values: CDR1 MDHEN, CDR2 SYDVKM. V was pared by 4 bases and J by 3 bases, with 18 bases between. This CDR3 is 16 amino acids long.